Each of the 17 T cell receptor beta chains below was sequenced from the same sample in a study of blood T cells in healthy people across ages. A second PCR of about 7 to 12 cycles used a sample-barcoded 5' primer and a J-beta primer mix. TCRdb analysed the 5' RACE reads with MiXCR anew, one entry per CDR3 protein. The sample gives 800,000 to 900,000 distinct CDR3 sequences, approximately 65% of which show up once; about a quarter is in the top ten. Sequencing used blood. The receptors originated from a man aged 30 to 39 in good health.

The chain is built from TRBV20-1 and TRBJ2-3; 12 bases are shared with TRBD2. The CDR3 has 14 residues. V shed 6 bases and J 8 bases; nucleotides not matched to a gene: 9. Germline V CDR1 and CDR2: DFQATT, SNEGSKA (reference sequence). The CDR3 DNA reads TGCAGTGCCCAGCTAGCGGGGGGGGAGGGTACGCAGTATTTT. Its translation is CSAQLAGGEGTQYF.

The chain recombines TRBV7-3 with TRBJ2-4; TRBD2 might be the D (6 bases). This CDR3 is 14 amino acids long. Between the trimmed V and J ends, which lost 0 bases and 9 bases, there was a span of 12 bases. The germline CDR1 and CDR2 sequences are SGHTA and FQGTGA. The CDR3 loop is CASSLTEGTGIQYF. CDR3 in DNA: TGTGCCAGCAGCTTAACGGAGGGGACCGGCATTCAGTACTTC. Based on the CDR3 plus reference TRBV7-3 and TRBJ2-4, the full variable domain is GAGVSQTPSNKVTEKGKYVELRCDPISGHTALYWYRQSLGQGPEFLIYFQGTGAADDSGLPNDRFFAVRPEGSVSTLKIQRTERGDSAVYLCASSLTEGTGIQYFGAGTRLSVL.

The chain is built from TRBV12-3 or TRBV12-4 and TRBJ2-4; D not certain. The DNA matches TRBJ2-7 better at its end, which makes the J call doubtful. The length of the CDR3 is 16 residues. The CDR3 DNA reads as TGTGCCAGCAGTTTATCCAACAGCTGGCTACACTACGAGCAGTACTTC. Translation: CASSLSNSWLHYEQYF.

This chain connects TRBV7-2 to TRBJ2-1; 7 bases align to TRBD2. Matching the DNA end better, TRBJ2-7 makes the J call doubtful. The CDR3 totals 16 residues. Germline-derived CDR1 and CDR2 are SGHTA and FQGNSA. This CDR3 is CASSLEAGLAVNEQYF. DNA for the CDR3: TGTGCCAGCAGCTTAGAGGCTGGGCTAGCGGTGAACGAGCAGTACTTC.

V and J are TRBV7-2 and TRBJ2-3; D is unclear. The germline V gene encodes CDR1 SGHTA and CDR2 FQGNSA. This CDR3 spans 14 amino acids. The V gene lost 4 bases and the J gene lost 0 bases, with 8 bases spanning the gap. This CDR3 reads CASSSLYSTDTQYF. The CDR3, as DNA: TGTGCCAGCAGCTCATTATACAGCACAGATACGCAGTATTTT.

As concerns this clonotype: The germline gene is not matched at one end of the junction; a read error may be the cause. The chain uses TRBV5-1 and TRBJ2-1, with 8 bases fitting TRBD2. The CDR3 has 15 amino acids. Germline V lookup: CDR1 SGHRS, CDR2 YFSETQ. The CDR3 sequence is CASGLRLAGYNEQFF. For the CDR3, the DNA is TGCGCCAGCGGCTTGCGGCTAGCGGGCTACAATGAGCAGTTCTTC.

This sequence joins TRBV6-6 and TRBJ1-5; D is unclear. This CDR3 region has 16 residues. Germline values: CDR1 MNHNY, CDR2 SVGAGI (reference sequence). Trimming took 0 bases from V and 0 from J, leaving 9 bases between them. CDR3 protein: CASSYSGRSSNQPQHF. The DNA of the CDR3 is TGTGCCAGCAGTTACTCGGGCAGATCTAGCAATCAGCCCCAGCATTTT.

This clonotype was picked up one time. CDR3 amino acids: CASSQEIVGLYEQYF. As DNA, the CDR3 is TGTGCCAGCAGCCAAGAGATTGTAGGGCTTTACGAGCAGTACTTC. The chain recombines TRBV4-2 with TRBJ2-7; no clear D. Looked up from germline, CDR1 is LGHNA and CDR2 is YNFKEQ. The length of the CDR3 is 15 residues. The V end was cut by 0 bases, the J end by 4 bases, with 13 bases between.

This sequence joins TRBV14 and TRBJ2-1; D might be TRBD2 (5 bases). CDR1 and CDR2 from the germline V gene are SGHDN and FVKESK. V lost 2 bases and J 3 bases, leaving 14 bases between the germline ends. This CDR3 region has 16 residues. CDR3 DNA: TGTGCCAGCAGCCAACAAACTAGGGCCTTCTACAATGAGCAGTTCTTC. Translated: CASSQQTRAFYNEQFF.

For the CDR3, the DNA is TGTGCCAGCAGTTGGGACTGGGGCACTGAAGCTTTCTTT. Translated: CASSWDWGTEAFF. V is TRBV12-3 or TRBV12-4 and J is TRBJ1-1, with D tentatively TRBD1 (5 bases). The CDR3 contains 13 residues. V lost 4 bases and J 4 bases, leaving 10 bases between the germline ends.

In DNA, the CDR3 is TGTGCCAGCAGTTTAAACGTGGGAGAGACCCAGTACTTC. Translated: CASSLNVGETQYF. The chain joins TRBV12-3 or TRBV12-4 to TRBJ2-7; D remains unclear. The J call may be mistaken, given a closer DNA end match to TRBJ2-5. The CDR3 length is 13 residues.

The chain is built from TRBV6-1 and TRBJ1-2; TRBD1 is a possible D gene (5 bases). Per germline, CDR1 MNHNS and CDR2 SASEGT. V shed 8 bases and J shed 3 bases, with 19 bases lying between them. This CDR3 has 15 amino acids. The DNA for the CDR3 is TGTGCCAGCGTCGGACCGGGGCGTCTCGACTATGGCTACACCTTC. This gives the protein CASVGPGRLDYGYTF.

This clonotype was seen only a few times. The CDR3 loop is CASSLGTRRPQYF. CDR3 bases: TGTGCCAGCAGCTTGGGAACACGCCGACCCCAGTACTTC. The V gene is TRBV7-2, the J gene TRBJ2-5; D is undetermined. The CDR3 sequence is 13 residues long. Trimming took 3 bases from V and 9 from J, leaving 14 bases between them. CDR1 and CDR2 from the germline V gene are SGHTA and FQGNSA.

The rearrangement joins TRBV10-3 to TRBJ2-3; D remains unclear. The V gene's germline CDR1 is ENHRY and CDR2 SYGVKD. This CDR3 has 13 amino acids. The germline V and J ends were trimmed by 4 bases and 0 bases, with 5 bases remaining between them. CDR3 protein: CAISVGSTDTQYF. The CDR3 bases are TGTGCCATCAGTGTCGGCAGCACAGATACGCAGTATTTT.

This clonotype was seen many times. J is TRBJ2-3 and V is TRBV6-5, with D perhaps TRBD1 or TRBD2 (5 bases each). The V gene lost 4 bases and the J gene lost 2 bases, with 13 bases spanning the gap. CDR3 length equals 15 residues. The germline CDR1 and CDR2 sequences are MNHEY and SVGAGI. The CDR3 spells CASSSRDGSTDTQYF. CDR3 in DNA: TGTGCCAGCAGTTCAAGGGACGGCTCCACAGATACGCAGTATTTT.

The chain uses TRBV12-3 or TRBV12-4 and TRBJ2-5; D might be TRBD1 (6 bases). Trimming left V 3 bases short and J 4 bases short, with 15 bases between. The CDR3 runs 15 residues. The CDR3 region is CASSLTPGVGETQYF. The CDR3 region has the DNA TGTGCCAGCAGTTTGACTCCAGGGGTCGGAGAGACCCAGTACTTC.

V and J are TRBV28 and TRBJ2-7, with D uncertain. Trimming took off 3 bases at V and 4 bases at J, with 16 bases between the two ends. The CDR3 runs 15 residues. Germline loops: CDR1 MDHEN, CDR2 SYDVKM. CDR3 DNA: TGTGCCAGCAGTTTTGTGGCTGGCAGTATATACGAGCAGTACTTC. Amino acids: CASSFVAGSIYEQYF. Full variable domain (remainder filled in from reference TRBV28 and TRBJ2-7): DVKVTQSSRYLVKRTGEKVFLECVQDMDHENMFWYRQDPGLGLRLIYFSYDVKMKEKGDIPEGYSVSREKKERFSLILESASTNQTSMYLCASSFVAGSIYEQYFGPGTRLTVT.